This passage covers 22 T cell receptor beta chains from one sample sequenced in a study of blood T cell repertoires in COVID-19. Profiling relied on immunoSEQ multiplex PCR, and the TCRdb table lists in-frame clones only, not all of them. The data contain roughly 100,000 clones, around 76% of them singletons. The sequenced sample consisted of peripheral blood. The receptor source for this set is a woman aged 70-85 years with acute or convalescent COVID-19.

J is TRBJ2-5 and V is TRBV27; TRBD2 agrees at 8 bases. This CDR3 is 13 amino acids long. The V segment lost 3 bases and the J segment 5 bases; nucleotides outside the gene matches: 2. CDR1 is MNHEY and CDR2 is SMNVEV in the germline V gene (reference sequence). CDR3 residues: CASSFRGGETQYF. The CDR3, as DNA: TGTGCCAGCAGTTTCCGCGGGGGGGAGACCCAGTACTTC.

The chain employs TRBV30 and TRBJ2-3; 9 positions match TRBD2. Germline V gives CDR1 GTSNPN, CDR2 SVGIG (reference sequence). V was pared by 5 bases and J by 4 bases, with 7 bases of the junction left unmatched. This CDR3 spans 14 amino acids. In DNA, the CDR3 is TGTGCCTGGGCCTCGCGGGGGGGGGCAGATACGCAGTATTTT. This codes for CAWASRGGADTQYF.

This chain connects TRBV2 to TRBJ1-1; the match to TRBD1 covers 7 bases. The germline CDR1 and CDR2 sequences are SNHLY and FYNNEI. The CDR3 is made up of 18 amino acids. Unmatched junction bases numbered 17, after V lost 2 bases and J lost 5 bases. The CDR3 protein is CASSEFGRGRSEITEAFF. The CDR3 DNA follows: TGTGCCAGCAGTGAATTTGGCAGGGGGAGATCAGAGATAACTGAAGCTTTCTTT.

This clone was detected only once. J is TRBJ2-1 and V is TRBV18; 9 nucleotides match TRBD2. V dropped 6 bases and J dropped 7; count of bases not matched to a gene: 4. There are 13 residues in the CDR3. Germline CDR1 is KGHSH and CDR2 is LQKENI. The DNA for the CDR3 is TGTGCCAGCTCGTACAGCGGGGGGAATGAGCAGTTCTTC. The encoded protein is CASSYSGGNEQFF.

The rearrangement links TRBV6-5 to TRBJ1-2; D unclear. Per germline, CDR1 MNHEY and CDR2 SVGAGI. Trimming left V 2 bases short and J 4 bases short, with 14 bases between. This CDR3 spans 15 amino acids. The CDR3 sequence is CASSYAGDAFYGYTF. The CDR3 coding sequence is TGTGCCAGCAGTTACGCGGGCGACGCTTTCTATGGCTACACCTTC.

The V call is TRBV6-5, the J call TRBJ1-2; TRBD1 aligns across 7 bases. The germline V gene encodes CDR1 MNHEY and CDR2 SVGAGI. After removal of 7 bases from V and 4 bases from J, the junction contained 6 bases not matched to a gene. CDR3 size: 13 residues. The CDR3 bases are TGTGCCAGCACCATCGGGACAGCCTATGGCTACACCTTC. Translation: CASTIGTAYGYTF.

The chain couples TRBV2 to TRBJ2-7; perhaps TRBD2 as D (6 bases). V was pared by 7 bases and J by 0 bases, with 16 bases between. Germline CDR1 SNHLY, CDR2 FYNNEI. The length of the CDR3 is 15 residues. The CDR3 bases are TGTGCCAGCACCCTGGAAGGAGCGGGCTCCTACGAGCAGTACTTC. Translating gives CASTLEGAGSYEQYF. Complete variable domain (other parts from reference TRBV2 and TRBJ2-7): EPEVTQTPSHQVTQMGQEVILRCVPISNHLYFYWYRQILGQKVEFLVSFYNNEISEKSEIFDDQFSVERPDGSNFTLKIRSTKLEDSAMYFCASTLEGAGSYEQYFGPGTRLTVT.

This chain links TRBV30 with TRBJ2-5; 11 bases fit TRBD2. Germline CDR1 reads GTSNPN; CDR2 reads SVGIG (reference sequence). This CDR3 contains 16 residues. The V gene end was trimmed by 4 bases and the J gene end by 4 bases; junction bases not matched to a gene: 11. The CDR3 nucleotides read TGTGCCTGGAACCGGGGAACTAGCGGGGGTCGAGAGACCCAGTACTTC. It yields the protein CAWNRGTSGGRETQYF. Combining the CDR3 with reference TRBV30 and TRBJ2-5 gives the whole variable domain SQTIHQWPATLVQPVGSPLSLECTVEGTSNPNLYWYRQAAGRGLQLLFYSVGIGQISSEVPQNLSASRPQDRQFILSSKKLLLSDSGFYLCAWNRGTSGGRETQYFGPGTRLLVL.

V and J are TRBV4-2 and TRBJ2-4; TRBD2 agrees at 7 bases. After removal of 3 bases from V and 0 bases from J, the junction contained 8 bases not matched to a gene. This CDR3 comprises 17 residues. Germline-derived CDR1 and CDR2 are LGHNA and YNFKEQ. The CDR3 reads CASSQGEGRLAKNIQYF. The DNA for the CDR3 is TGTGCCAGCAGCCAGGGGGAGGGGAGACTAGCCAAAAACATTCAGTACTTC.

The chain is built from TRBV19 and TRBJ1-6; D is ambiguous. V gave up 2 bases and J gave up 10 bases, with 18 bases separating them. This CDR3 spans 16 amino acids. In germline, CDR1 is LNHDA, CDR2 SQIVND (reference sequence). CDR3 in DNA: TGTGCCAGTAGTATAAAAGCGAGAGCCCCCGGGTCACCCCTCCACTTT. It specifies CASSIKARAPGSPLHF.

This chain connects TRBV30 to TRBJ1-5; D uncertain. Trimming pared 0 bases from V and 7 bases from J, leaving 10 bases between. The CDR3 extends over 13 amino acids. Germline loops: CDR1 GTSNPN, CDR2 SVGIG (reference sequence). The CDR3 DNA follows: TGTGCCTGGAGTGTACGGGAGAGGCAGCCCCAGCATTTT. Amino acid sequence: CAWSVRERQPQHF.

The chain combines TRBV24-1 with TRBJ2-1, with 7 bases lining up with TRBD2. V lost 3 bases to trimming and J lost 0 bases; unmatched junction nucleotides: 4. The CDR3 covers 16 residues. The germline gives CDR1 KGHDR, CDR2 SFDVKD. As DNA, the CDR3 is TGTGCCACCAGTGATCCGGCGGGGGTCTCCTACAATGAGCAGTTCTTC. It translates to CATSDPAGVSYNEQFF.

The chain carries TRBV5-1 and TRBJ1-3; TRBD1 agrees at 8 bases. This CDR3 is 15 amino acids long. The germline V gene has CDR1 SGHRS and CDR2 YFSETQ. Losses at the gene ends were 1 base for V and 0 bases for J; bases not matched to a gene: 0. CDR3 in amino acids: CASSLTGGSGNTIYF. The CDR3 coding sequence is TGCGCCAGCAGCTTGACAGGGGGCTCTGGAAACACCATATATTTT.

The chain uses TRBV12-3 or TRBV12-4 and TRBJ2-2; no reliable D call. Trimming shortened V by 5 bases and J by 6 bases, and 7 bases separated the two germline ends. The CDR3 runs to 12 residues. Written as DNA, the CDR3 is TGTGCCAGCAGTCTTTCCCCCGGGGAGCTGTTTTTT. Its translation: CASSLSPGELFF.

This clone turned up a few times. V and J are TRBV5-4 and TRBJ2-2; TRBD2 might be the D (7 bases). In germline, CDR1 is SGHNT, CDR2 YYREEE (reference sequence). CDR3 length: 16 amino acids. The ends were cut back, 2 bases at V and 5 bases at J, with 16 bases in the middle. CDR3 coding DNA: TGTGCCAGCAGCTTTAATCGGGGGGCCGATACCGGGGAGCTGTTTTTT. Encoded protein: CASSFNRGADTGELFF.

V is TRBV6-1 and J is TRBJ1-1, with D perhaps matching TRBD1 (5 bases). The CDR3 is 15 amino acids. CDR1 and CDR2 (germline): MNHNS, SASEGT. V was trimmed by 2 bases and J by 3 bases, leaving 13 bases between them. DNA of the CDR3: TGTGCCAGCAGTGAAATTAAGGGGAGGTACACTGAAGCTTTCTTT. This encodes CASSEIKGRYTEAFF.

V usage is TRBV27 and J usage is TRBJ1-5, with 11 bases aligning to TRBD1. Germline assignment: CDR1 MNHEY and CDR2 SMNVEV (reference sequence). V was clipped by 5 bases and J by 3 bases; unmatched bases: 6. This CDR3 comprises 16 residues. The CDR3 loop is CASSPWGQGDNQPQHF. CDR3 nucleotide sequence: TGTGCCAGCAGTCCGTGGGGACAGGGGGACAATCAGCCCCAGCATTTT.

The V and J genes are TRBV11-3 and TRBJ2-1; no clear D gene. The CDR3 is made up of 15 amino acids. Deletions cut 1 base from V and 0 bases from J, with 7 bases between. Germline V gene data show CDR1 as SGHNT and CDR2 as YENEEA. CDR3 loop: CASSLGRNSYNEQFF. The CDR3 DNA follows: TGTGCCAGCAGCTTAGGGAGAAACTCCTACAATGAGCAGTTCTTC.

This chain uses TRBV11-2 with TRBJ2-5; 10 bases match TRBD2. Per germline, CDR1 SGHAT and CDR2 FQNNGV. The CDR3 spans 19 residues. The ends lost 3 bases at V and 2 bases at J; junction bases unmatched: 15. DNA of the CDR3: TGTGCCAGCAGCTTCACGCGAGCCCTTAGCGGGGGGATTCAAGAGACCCAGTACTTC. This sequence encodes CASSFTRALSGGIQETQYF. Full variable domain (outside the CDR3, taken from reference TRBV11-2 and TRBJ2-5): EAGVAQSPRYKIIEKRQSVAFWCNPISGHATLYWYQQILGQGPKLLIQFQNNGVVDDSQLPKDRFSAERLKGVDSTLKIQPAKLEDSAVYLCASSFTRALSGGIQETQYFGPGTRLLVL.

The chain is built from TRBV6-5 and TRBJ1-5; no clear D gene. V was trimmed by 0 bases and J by 1 base, leaving 10 bases between them. The CDR3 contains 16 residues. Looked up from germline, CDR1 is MNHEY and CDR2 is SVGAGI. CDR3 in amino acids: CASSYSTGGSNQPQHF. The CDR3 DNA follows: TGTGCCAGCAGTTACTCGACGGGTGGCAGCAATCAGCCCCAGCATTTT.

This rearrangement joins TRBV25-1 to TRBJ1-3; D not resolved. Germline V gives CDR1 MGHDK, CDR2 SYGVNS. This CDR3 has 12 amino acids. The ends were cut back, 6 bases at V and 2 bases at J, with 5 bases in the middle. CDR3 nucleotide sequence: TGTGCCAGCAGATCGGCTGGAAACACCATATATTTT. This translates into CASRSAGNTIYF.

The chain employs TRBV6-2 or TRBV6-3 and TRBJ2-5; 11 positions match TRBD2. The CDR3 contains 15 residues. With 4 bases clipped from V and 2 bases from J, the junction kept 3 bases outside the gene matches. From germline, CDR1 is MNHEY and CDR2 SVGEGT. The CDR3 spells CASSSSGGSQETQYF. The CDR3 DNA reads as TGTGCCAGCAGTTCTAGCGGGGGGTCGCAAGAGACCCAGTACTTC.